The 3 T cell receptor beta chains reported below all come from one sample, sequenced in a study of blood T cell repertoires in COVID-19 (TCRdb year 2020). Library preparation was by the immunoSEQ multiplex PCR assay. Entries here come from immuneACCESS through TCRdb and include only in-frame sequences with V and J called. Some clones fail to appear in such tables; in the studies checked, an unresolved V gene covers under half of the shortfall, and the cause of the remainder is unknown. The sample has around 60,000 clones on record, 80% to 85% of them singletons. The top ten clones comprise 15% to 20% of the sample. Specimen: peripheral blood. Receptor source: a man aged 55 to 69 with COVID-19, enrolled during active disease.

The chain links TRBV7-9 to TRBJ1-6; tentative D call: TRBD1 (6 bases). The V gene's germline CDR1 is SEHNR and CDR2 FQNEAQ (reference sequence). The CDR3 sequence is 15 residues long. Trimming stripped 5 bases from V and 8 bases from J, with 16 bases between. CDR3 DNA sequence: TGTGCCAGCAGCATAAGACAGGTGCCAGATTCACCCCTCCACTTT. Its protein is CASSIRQVPDSPLHF.

This clone has a single count. V usage is TRBV4-1 and J usage is TRBJ2-2, with D perhaps matching TRBD2 (6 bases). The V end was cut by 7 bases, the J end by 1 base, with 13 bases between. Germline CDR1 is MGHRA and CDR2 is YSYEKL. This CDR3 comprises 15 residues. The CDR3 spells CASTDEAGNTGELFF. The CDR3 nucleotides are TGCGCCAGCACAGACGAAGCGGGGAACACCGGGGAGCTGTTTTTT.

The chain joins TRBV18 to TRBJ1-5, with D tentatively TRBD1 (6 bases). V shed 0 bases and J shed 3 bases, with 15 bases lying between them. Germline V gene sequence: CDR1 KGHSH, CDR2 LQKENI. CDR3 length: 17 amino acids. The CDR3 DNA sequence: TGTGCCAGCTCACCACCCTTACAGGGTCTTACCAATCAGCCCCAGCATTTT. This encodes CASSPPLQGLTNQPQHF.